The T cell receptor beta chain described here comes from a study of CD8+CD57+ T cells in acquired aplastic anemia. Whole-study context: An average of approximately 3.2 ug of DNA was obtained from sorted CD4+ and CD8+ cells.

Germline CDR1 reads SGHVS; CDR2 reads FQNEAQ. V lost 4 bases and J lost 2, with 12 bases in between. There are 15 residues in the CDR3. Notes on the study in general: Patients and controls turned out to have 25 to 35 CD8+ CDR3 sequences in common. A significant difference in CD8+ Simpson's diversity between patients and controls was not found.

The study profiled TCR beta VDJ and CDR3 using genomic DNA as template. TCRdb reprocessed the reads with MiXCR, giving one entry per CDR3 protein. The table has more than 150,000 distinct CDR3 sequences, 40% to 50% seen once. This clonotype was detected ten times or more. The target antigen is unknown. The clonotype originates from a human donor in good health. This chain connects TRBV7-8 to TRBJ2-1; maybe TRBD2 (6 bases). Sequencing was done on a sample of sorted CD4+, CD8+, or CD8+CD57+ T cells (not recorded which) from PBMCs. The CDR3 nucleotides read TGTGCCAGCAGCTCCGGGACTTCGCCCTACAATGAGCAGTTCTTC. It encodes CASSSGTSPYNEQFF.